The TCR beta chain described here comes from a study of CD8 T cells in ankylosing spondylitis. One entry per CDR3 protein results from TCRdb running MiXCR on the 5' RACE reads. The table has 250,000 to 400,000 distinct CDR3 sequences, roughly 11% seen once; the top ten hold 9.1%. Germline CDR1 is LGHDT and CDR2 is YNNKEL (reference sequence). The V end was cut by 0 bases, the J end by 9 bases, with 9 bases between. The CDR3 runs 13 residues. Study observations and caveats: A motif in TCR beta, a set of several highly homologous variants, appeared characteristic of ankylosing spondylitis blood.

For this clonotype: What it binds is not known.

Material: blood, either unsorted or a sorted T cell fraction (not recorded which). The chain uses TRBV3-1 and TRBJ2-1; D gene unclear. The receptor was isolated from a female donor with ankylosing spondylitis or in good health (not recorded which). The CDR3 bases are TGTGCCAGCAGCCAAGATTTGGTGGCTGAGCAGTTCTTC. Translated, it gives CASSQDLVAEQFF.